These 5 T cell receptor beta chains were all obtained from the same sample, sequenced in a study of technical replicates of blood from several donors. TCRdb's copy holds only in-frame clones and misses some; the assay was immunoSEQ multiplex PCR. Of about 70,000 clones listed, 98% are singletons. Source material: T cells isolated from PBMCs. All receptors come from a human donor in good health.

This clone was seen once. The rearrangement joins TRBV28 to TRBJ2-7; TRBD1 aligns across 9 bases. V lost 6 bases to trimming and J lost 5 bases; unmatched junction nucleotides: 11. Per the germline V gene, CDR1 is MDHEN and CDR2 is SYDVKM. The CDR3 spans 15 residues. The CDR3: CASRLPGTGIHEQYF. DNA for the CDR3: TGTGCCAGCAGACTCCCCGGGACAGGGATCCACGAGCAGTACTTC.

CDR3 coding DNA: TGTGCCTGGAGCACAGATTTAAATGAAAAACTGTTTTTT. Translation: CAWSTDLNEKLFF. The V and J genes are TRBV30 and TRBJ1-4; no reliable D call. There are 13 residues in the CDR3. V shed 3 bases and J shed 5 bases, with 10 bases lying between them. Germline lookup yields CDR1 GTSNPN and CDR2 SVGIG (reference sequence).

This clone was detected only once. The rearrangement uses TRBV9 and TRBJ1-1, with 10 bases fitting TRBD1. The V gene's germline CDR1 is SGDLS and CDR2 YYNGEE. The CDR3 sequence is 18 residues long. J gave up 1 base and V 4 bases, and 13 bases lay outside the gene matches. Here the CDR3 reads CASSIYSGQGWANTEAFF. DNA of the CDR3: TGTGCCAGCAGCATCTATTCGGGACAGGGGTGGGCGAACACTGAAGCTTTCTTT.

The CDR3 sequence is CASSVQGSNEQFF. The CDR3 nucleotides are TGTGCCAGTAGTGTCCAGGGCAGCAATGAGCAGTTCTTC. The V gene is TRBV19, the J gene TRBJ2-1, with D perhaps matching TRBD1 (5 bases). This CDR3 is built from 13 residues. From germline, CDR1 is LNHDA and CDR2 SQIVND (reference sequence). Trimming shortened V by 5 bases and J by 6 bases, and 11 bases separated the two germline ends.

The V and J genes are TRBV11-3 and TRBJ2-7; TRBD2 matches at 9 bases. J was trimmed by 3 bases and V by 8 bases; bases with no gene match: 8. This CDR3 spans 14 amino acids. Germline CDR1 and CDR2: SGHNT and YENEEA. The CDR3: CASSLAGAGYEQYF. The CDR3 DNA reads as TGTGCCAGCTCCTTAGCGGGAGCCGGCTACGAGCAGTACTTC.